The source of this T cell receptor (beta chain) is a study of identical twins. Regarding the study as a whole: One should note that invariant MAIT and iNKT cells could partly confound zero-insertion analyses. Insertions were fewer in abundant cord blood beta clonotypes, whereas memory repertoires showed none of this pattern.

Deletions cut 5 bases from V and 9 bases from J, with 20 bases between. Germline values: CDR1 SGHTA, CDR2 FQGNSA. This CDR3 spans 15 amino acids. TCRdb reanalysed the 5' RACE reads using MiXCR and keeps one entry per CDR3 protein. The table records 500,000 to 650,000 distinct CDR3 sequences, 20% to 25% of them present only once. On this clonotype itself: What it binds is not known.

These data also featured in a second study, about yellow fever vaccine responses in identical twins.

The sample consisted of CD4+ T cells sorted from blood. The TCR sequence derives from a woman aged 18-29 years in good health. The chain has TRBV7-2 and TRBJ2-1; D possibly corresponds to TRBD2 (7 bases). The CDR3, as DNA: TGTGCCAGCAGCCCGGTGTCGGGGGCTAGCGGTGAGCAGTTCTTC. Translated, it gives CASSPVSGASGEQFF.